Listed below are T cell receptor beta chains from one sample, sequenced in a study of tumor-infiltrating lymphocytes in primary liver carcinoma. TCRdb re-analysed the multiplex PCR reads in MiXCR, keeping a single row per CDR3 protein. The sample gives 20,000 to 25,000 distinct CDR3 sequences, over 65% of which show up once; about two fifths is in the top ten. Sequencing was carried out using liver tumor tissue from sampling region 1. The receptors shown here come from a middle-aged man with primary liver carcinoma and hepatitis B virus infection. Each CDR3 is given with its conserved first and last residue. The D gene is left open where the match is weak. Expanded clones are given a class, and other clones once, few, many or no size at all.

d_gene	len	abundance	v_gene	j_gene	CDR3nt	CDR3aa
-	15	few	TRBV28	TRBJ2-7	TGTGCCTACAGTAGGGGACGGCAGGATTCCTACGAGCAGTACTTC	CAYSRGRQDSYEQYF
-	18	few	TRBV4-1	TRBJ1-6	TGCGCCAGCAGCCAAGCGGTTGGGGTGGGGATTTATAGTCCACCCCTCCACTTT	CASSQAVGVGIYSPPLHF
-	16	many	TRBV18	TRBJ2-1	TGTGCCAGCTCACCACCAGGGGGGGATACCTACAATGAGCAGTTCTTC	CASSPPGGDTYNEQFF
-	13	-	TRBV20-1	TRBJ2-1	TGCAGTGATAGACAGTACAATTACAATGAGCAGTTCTTC	CSDRQYNYNEQFF
TRBD1	15	-	TRBV11-2	TRBJ2-7	TGTGCCAGCAGCCAAGGGACAGGGGGAACCTACGAGTTGTACTTC	CASSQGTGGTYELYF
-	15	-	TRBV18	TRBJ1-5	TGTGTCAGCTCACGGGGGGGCCTTTCCGGGGAGCCCCAGCATTTT	CVSSRGGLSGEPQHF
TRBD2	14	once	TRBV14	TRBJ2-3	TGTGCCAGCAGCGCCGTTCTCGGGGGGGCCGAGCAGTATTTT	CASSAVLGGAEQYF
-	14	many	TRBV6-1	TRBJ1-6	TGTGCCAGCAGTGAAGGCACCGATAATTCACCCCTCCACTTT	CASSEGTDNSPLHF
-	14	once	TRBV20-1	TRBJ2-3	TGCAGTTCTAGTGGCAGGGGACTCACAGATACGCAGTATTTT	CSSSGRGLTDTQYF
-	16	-	TRBV11-2	TRBJ1-6	TGTGCCTGCAGCTTAGACCTTAGCAGCCAATTCAGAACCCTCCACTTC	CACSLDLSSQFRTLHF
-	13	-	TRBV7-9	TRBJ1-1	TGTGCCAGCAGCTTTCAGGGTTGGACTGAGTCTTTCTTT	CASSFQGWTESFF
-	16	once	TRBV6-5	TRBJ2-7	TGTGCTAGCAGGCCCGGACAGACAGCATCCTTTTACGAGAAGTACTTC	CASRPGQTASFYEKYF
-	14	medium-sized	TRBV7-8	TRBJ2-2	TGTGCCAGCAGCTTAGTTTCGCGGGACGGGGAGCTGTTTTTT	CASSLVSRDGELFF
TRBD2	15	-	TRBV13	TRBJ2-1	TGTGCCAGAAGCTTAGTGGGAGGGCCGTCAAATGAGCAGTTCTTC	CARSLVGGPSNEQFF
TRBD1	14	-	TRBV4-1	TRBJ1-2	TGCGCTAGCAGCCAAGGGGACAGGGACTATGGCTACACTTTC	CASSQGDRDYGYTF
-	13	-	TRBV7-9	TRBJ1-1	TGTGCCAACAGCCTCTGGGTAGGGGGGAAGGCTTTCTTT	CANSLWVGGKAFF
-	14	-	TRBV7-8	TRBJ1-5	TGTGCCAGCAGCGAGAGAAATAACAATCAGCCCCAGCATTTT	CASSERNNNQPQHF
-	16	-	TRBV6-1	TRBJ1-2	TGTGCCAGTAGTCAGGATACCCGGGATGGGAACTATGACTACACCTTC	CASSQDTRDGNYDYTF
TRBD1	14	medium-sized	TRBV5-4	TRBJ1-2	TGTGCCAGCAGCCCGGGACAGAACTACTATGGCTACACCTTC	CASSPGQNYYGYTF
-	12	many	TRBV7-2	TRBJ2-1	TGTGCCAGCAGCCTAACGGGAGCTGAGCAGTTCTTC	CASSLTGAEQFF
-	12	many	TRBV29-1	TRBJ2-7	TGCAGCGTTGAGGCCAGTTCCTACGAGCAGTACTTC	CSVEASSYEQYF
-	13	-	TRBV5-6	TRBJ2-2	TGTACCAGCAGCTTGGCCTACGTGGGGGAGCTGTTTTTT	CTSSLAYVGELFF
-	14	-	TRBV11-2	TRBJ2-1	TGTGCCAGCAGCTTACACCGGCTAGTTAGTGGACAGTTCTTC	CASSLHRLVSGQFF
-	17	-	TRBV11-2	TRBJ2-2	TGTGCCAGCGGCTTGACATTAGGAGGGGCGAACACCGGGGAGCCGTTTTTT	CASGLTLGGANTGEPFF
-	14	-	TRBV11-2	TRBJ1-1	TGTGCCAGCACTAGTGGCAGGGTGATCACTGAAGTTTTCTTT	CASTSGRVITEVFF